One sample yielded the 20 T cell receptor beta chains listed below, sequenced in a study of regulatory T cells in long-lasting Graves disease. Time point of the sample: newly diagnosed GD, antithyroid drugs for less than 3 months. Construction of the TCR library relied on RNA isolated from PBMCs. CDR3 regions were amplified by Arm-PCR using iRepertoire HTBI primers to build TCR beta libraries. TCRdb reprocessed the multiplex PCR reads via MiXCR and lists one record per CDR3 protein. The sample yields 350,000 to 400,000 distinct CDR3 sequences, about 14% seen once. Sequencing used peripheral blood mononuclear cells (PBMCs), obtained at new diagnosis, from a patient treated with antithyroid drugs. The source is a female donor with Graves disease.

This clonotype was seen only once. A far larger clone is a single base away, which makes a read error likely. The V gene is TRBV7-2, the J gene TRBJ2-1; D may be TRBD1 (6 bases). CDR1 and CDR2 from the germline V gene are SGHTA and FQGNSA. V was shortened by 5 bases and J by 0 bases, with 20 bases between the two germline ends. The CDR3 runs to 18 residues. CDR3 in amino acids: CASSPWGRTVSSYNEQFF. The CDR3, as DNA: TGTGCCAGCAGCCCCTGGGGGCGGACAGTCAGCTCCTACAATGAGCAGTTCTTC.

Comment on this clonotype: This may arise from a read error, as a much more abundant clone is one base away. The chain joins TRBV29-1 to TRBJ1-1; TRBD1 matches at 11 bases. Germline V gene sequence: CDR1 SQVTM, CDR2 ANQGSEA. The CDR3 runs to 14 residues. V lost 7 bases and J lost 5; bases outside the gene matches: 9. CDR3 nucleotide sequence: TGCAGCGGAACGGGACAGGGGGGGGAGACTGAAGCTTTCTTT. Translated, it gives CSGTGQGGETEAFF.

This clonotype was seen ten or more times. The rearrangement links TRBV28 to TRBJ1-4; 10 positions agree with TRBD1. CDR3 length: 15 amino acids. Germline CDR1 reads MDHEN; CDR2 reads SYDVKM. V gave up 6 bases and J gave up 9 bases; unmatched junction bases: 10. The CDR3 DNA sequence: TGTGCCAGCAGACAACCAGGGACAGGGGAGCAAAAACTGTTTTTT. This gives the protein CASRQPGTGEQKLFF.

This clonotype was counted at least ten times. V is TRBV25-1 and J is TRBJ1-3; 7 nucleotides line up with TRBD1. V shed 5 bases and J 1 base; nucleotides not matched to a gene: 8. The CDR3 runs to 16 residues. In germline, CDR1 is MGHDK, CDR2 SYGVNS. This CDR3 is CASSLRDSISGNTIYF. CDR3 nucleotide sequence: TGTGCCAGCAGTCTTCGGGACAGCATTTCTGGAAACACCATATATTTT.

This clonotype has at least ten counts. As DNA, the CDR3 is TGTGCCAGCAGTTACTCGTGGGCGGGACGTATCTCCTACGAGCAGTACTTC. It yields the protein CASSYSWAGRISYEQYF. V is TRBV6-2 or TRBV6-3 and J is TRBJ2-7; weak D call: TRBD2 (6 bases). The CDR3 length is 17 residues. Trimming shortened V by 0 bases and J by 0 bases, and 15 bases separated the two germline ends. CDR1 is MNHEY and CDR2 is SVGEGT in the germline V gene.

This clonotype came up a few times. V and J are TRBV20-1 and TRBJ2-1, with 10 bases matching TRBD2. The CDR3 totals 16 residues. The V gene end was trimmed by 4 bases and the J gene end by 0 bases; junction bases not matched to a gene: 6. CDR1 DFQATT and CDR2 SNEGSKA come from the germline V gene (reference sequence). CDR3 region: CSAITSGASSYNEQFF. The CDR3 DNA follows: TGCAGTGCTATAACTAGCGGGGCAAGCTCCTACAATGAGCAGTTCTTC.

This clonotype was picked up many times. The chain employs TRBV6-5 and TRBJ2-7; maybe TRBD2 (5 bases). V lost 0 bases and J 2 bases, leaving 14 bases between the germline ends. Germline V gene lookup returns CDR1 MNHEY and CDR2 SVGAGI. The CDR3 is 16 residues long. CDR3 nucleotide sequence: TGTGCCAGCAGTTACTCCCATCCGGGCGGGCCCTACGAGCAGTACTTC. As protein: CASSYSHPGGPYEQYF.

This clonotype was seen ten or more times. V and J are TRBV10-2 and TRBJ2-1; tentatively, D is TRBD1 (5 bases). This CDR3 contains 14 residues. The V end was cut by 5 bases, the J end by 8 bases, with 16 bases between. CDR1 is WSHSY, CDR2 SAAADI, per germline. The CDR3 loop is CASSPLGANDEQFF. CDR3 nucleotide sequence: TGCGCCAGCAGTCCCTTAGGGGCCAACGATGAGCAGTTCTTC.

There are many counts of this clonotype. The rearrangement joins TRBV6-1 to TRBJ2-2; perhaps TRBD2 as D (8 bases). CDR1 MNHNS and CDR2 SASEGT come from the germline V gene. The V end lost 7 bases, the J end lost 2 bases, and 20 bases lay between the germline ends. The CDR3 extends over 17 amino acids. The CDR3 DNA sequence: TGTGCCAGCATCCAACCGGGGGGGACAGCTAACACCGGGGAGCTGTTTTTT. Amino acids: CASIQPGGTANTGELFF.

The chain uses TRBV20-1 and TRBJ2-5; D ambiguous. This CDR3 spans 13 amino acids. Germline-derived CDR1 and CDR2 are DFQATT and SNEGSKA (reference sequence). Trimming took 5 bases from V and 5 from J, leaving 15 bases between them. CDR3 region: CSAGVGIRETQYF. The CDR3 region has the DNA TGCAGTGCTGGGGTGGGGATTCGGGAGACCCAGTACTTC.

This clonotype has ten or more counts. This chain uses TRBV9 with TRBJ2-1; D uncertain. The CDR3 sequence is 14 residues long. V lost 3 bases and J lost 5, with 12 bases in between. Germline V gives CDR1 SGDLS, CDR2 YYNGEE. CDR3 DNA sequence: TGTGCCAGCAGCGCCTTAACAGTAGACAATGAGCAGTTCTTC. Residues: CASSALTVDNEQFF.

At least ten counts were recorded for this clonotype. In nucleotides, the CDR3 is TGTGCCGGGAGGACAGACATGAACACTGAAGCTTTCTTT. Its protein is CAGRTDMNTEAFF. The chain is built from TRBV6-1 and TRBJ1-1, with TRBD1 as a possible D gene (6 bases). The CDR3 is 13 amino acids. V dropped 11 bases and J dropped 0 bases, with 13 bases sitting between them. Germline V CDR1 and CDR2: MNHNS, SASEGT.

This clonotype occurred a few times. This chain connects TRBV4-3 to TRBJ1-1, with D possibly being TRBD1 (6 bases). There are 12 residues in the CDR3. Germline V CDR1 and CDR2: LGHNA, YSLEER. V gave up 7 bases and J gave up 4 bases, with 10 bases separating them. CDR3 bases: TGCGCCAGCAAAGGGGGAGGCACTGAAGCTTTCTTT. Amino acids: CASKGGGTEAFF.

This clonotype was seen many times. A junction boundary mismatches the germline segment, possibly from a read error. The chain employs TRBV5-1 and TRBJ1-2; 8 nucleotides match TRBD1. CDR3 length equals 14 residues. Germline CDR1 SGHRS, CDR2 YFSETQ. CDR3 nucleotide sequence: TGTGCCAGCAGCTTGGACAGGGCTAACTATGGCTACACCTTC. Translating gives CASSLDRANYGYTF.

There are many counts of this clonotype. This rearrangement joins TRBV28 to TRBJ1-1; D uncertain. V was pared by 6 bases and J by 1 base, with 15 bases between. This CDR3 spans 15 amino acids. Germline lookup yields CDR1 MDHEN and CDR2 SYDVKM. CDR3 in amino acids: CASSLGPGENTEAFF. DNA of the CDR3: TGTGCCAGCAGCCTAGGGCCGGGCGAGAACACTGAAGCTTTCTTT.

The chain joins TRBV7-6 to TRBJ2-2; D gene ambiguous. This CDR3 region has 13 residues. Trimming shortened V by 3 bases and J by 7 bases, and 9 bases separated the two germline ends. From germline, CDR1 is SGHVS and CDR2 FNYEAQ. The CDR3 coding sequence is TGTGCCAGCAGCTTCGTTTCCGGCGGGGAGCTGTTTTTT. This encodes CASSFVSGGELFF. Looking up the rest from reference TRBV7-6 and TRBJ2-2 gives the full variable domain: GAGVSQSPRYKVTKRGQDVALRCDPISGHVSLYWYRQALGQGPEFLTYFNYEAQQDKSGLPNDRFSAERPEGSISTLTIQRTEQRDSAMYRCASSFVSGGELFFGEGSRLTVL.

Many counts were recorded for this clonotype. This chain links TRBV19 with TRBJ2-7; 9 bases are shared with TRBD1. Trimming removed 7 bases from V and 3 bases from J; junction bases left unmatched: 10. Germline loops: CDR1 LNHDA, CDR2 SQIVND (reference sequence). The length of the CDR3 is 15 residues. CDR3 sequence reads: CASMPGTGIVYEQYF. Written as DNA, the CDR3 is TGTGCCAGTATGCCCGGGACAGGGATTGTCTACGAGCAGTACTTC.

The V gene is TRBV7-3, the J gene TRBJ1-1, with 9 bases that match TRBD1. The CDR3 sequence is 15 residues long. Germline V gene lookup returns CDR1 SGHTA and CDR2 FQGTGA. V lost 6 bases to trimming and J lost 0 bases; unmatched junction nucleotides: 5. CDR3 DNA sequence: TGTGCCAGCAGGGACAGGGGTCTCTTGAACACTGAAGCTTTCTTT. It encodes CASRDRGLLNTEAFF.

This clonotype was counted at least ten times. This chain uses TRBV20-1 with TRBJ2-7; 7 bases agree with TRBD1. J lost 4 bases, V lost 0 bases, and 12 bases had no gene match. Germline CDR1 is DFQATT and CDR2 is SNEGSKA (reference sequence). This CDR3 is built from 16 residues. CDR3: CSARDSGQLPAYEQYF. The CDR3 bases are TGCAGTGCTAGAGACTCGGGACAGCTCCCCGCTTACGAGCAGTACTTC.

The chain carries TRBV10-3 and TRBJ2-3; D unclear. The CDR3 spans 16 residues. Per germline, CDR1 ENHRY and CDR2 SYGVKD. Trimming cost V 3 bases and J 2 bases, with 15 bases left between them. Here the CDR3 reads CAISDGLGRNTDTQYF. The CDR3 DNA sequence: TGTGCCATCAGTGATGGTCTAGGGCGAAACACAGATACGCAGTATTTT.